Many counts were recorded for the clone carrying this T cell receptor (beta chain). Investigators amplified TCR beta CDR3 regions from RNA transcripts. HTBI primers were used in a first-round RT-PCR, which preceded a second-round multiplex PCR. MiXCR, applied by TCRdb to the multiplex PCR reads, yields one record per CDR3 protein. The data contain fewer than 400,000 distinct CDR3 sequences, around 20% of them singletons. The data belong to a study of Graves' ophthalmopathy and Graves' hyperthyroidism. The receptor was isolated from a woman younger than 30 with Graves' ophthalmopathy. Sequencing was performed on peripheral blood.

CDR3 residues: CASSSWTGRDSGNTIYF. The CDR3 DNA sequence: TGTGCCAGCAGTTCCTGGACAGGGAGGGACTCTGGAAACACCATATATTTT. The chain recombines TRBV28 with TRBJ1-3, with TRBD1 identical over 8 bases. The CDR3 sequence is 17 residues long. V lost 4 bases and J lost 0; bases outside the gene matches: 8. The germline V gene encodes CDR1 MDHEN and CDR2 SYDVKM.